This T cell receptor beta chain stems from a study of siplizumab effects on memory and regulatory T cells (dated by TCRdb to about 2019). Concerning the study at large: The study examined how the anti-CD2 antibody siplizumab affects alloreactive T-cell subsets in allogeneic mixed lymphocyte reactions built from human PBMCs. Study-level results and caveats: Because sequences at frequencies below about 10^-5 were poorly captured, only a minor fraction of alloreactive clones could be mapped back to unstimulated subsets. Unstimulated naive T cells appeared to be more diverse than memory T cells, and naive cells seemed to make a substantial contribution to the alloresponse. Roughly 80-97% of proliferating CD4+ or CD8+ clones could not be assigned a naive or memory phenotype. The suppressive function of proliferating Tregs from siplizumab cultures was not functionally confirmed. Among mappable alloreactive CD4+ clones, an average Treg-derived fraction of about 70% was observed with siplizumab, compared with roughly 28% in control reactions. Siplizumab significantly lowered the cumulative frequency of alloreactive sequences that could be traced to unstimulated CD4+ memory T cells.

V sheds 3 bases and J sheds 6 bases, leaving 23 bases between their ends. The germline V gene specifies SGDLS as CDR1 and YYNGEE as CDR2. Spanning cysteine to phenylalanine, the CDR3 consists of 17 amino acids. The only DNA kept is the CDR3, 51 bases in frame from the first base. About this clone itself: What this receptor recognizes is not known. One base away there is no much larger clone; base qualities are not given.

Sorted unstimulated T cells and proliferating T cells recovered from mixed lymphocyte reactions underwent TCRbeta CDR3 sequencing. Fresh whole blood from about eleven HLA-typed healthy donors served as the source for isolating PBMCs. To map where alloreactive clones came from, CD4+ regulatory T cells in the unstimulated state were FACS-sorted. Libraries were constructed by the immunoSEQ multiplex PCR assay. The deep sequencing platform assayed some 90,000 TCR templates per sample. Genomic DNA extracted from sorted T cells was the material used for TCRbeta CDR3 sequencing. The paper's data handling went like this. The R programming language was used for clonal analysis of the TCRbeta CDR3 data. Comparing unstimulated samples against CFSE-low samples taken after the reaction was how alloreactive CD4+ and CD8+ clones were defined. Regulatory or non-regulatory origin was assigned to alloreactive CD4+ clones by matching of sequences to sorted unstimulated Treg and non-Treg repertoires. TCRdb carries this immuneACCESS record with in-frame sequences only. Its versions omit some clonotypes, under half of them owing to an unresolved V gene in the studies checked, with the rest unexplained. The D gene and trimming were derived from the DNA, and the V and J assignments and clone size from that table. The sample table shows roughly 80,000 clones, and about nine tenths are seen once. Jointly, the top ten make up 1.5% to 1.7% of the sample.

Sequenced sample: Tregs sorted from blood. The rearrangement combines TRBV9 with TRBJ2-3; TRBD2 is perhaps the D gene, given 6 matching bases. This TCR came from a human donor in good health. The nucleotide sequence is TGTGCCAGCAGCGCTGGCCCCCTGCACCGGGGGACGGATACGCAGTATTTT. Translated, this is CASSAGPLHRGTDTQYF.